The subject of this entry is one TCR beta chain. The CDR3 extends over 14 amino acids. The germline V gene has CDR1 SQVTM and CDR2 ANQGSEA. The V gene end was trimmed by 6 bases and the J gene end by 2 bases; junction bases not matched to a gene: 6. The data are from a study of T cell responses to AZD1222 COVID-19 vaccine. Profiled with immunoSEQ multiplex PCR; TCRdb holds only in-frame clones, not every one. The repertoire holds tens of thousands of clones, with around 84% as singletons. The sequencing used peripheral blood, collected on day 0 of AZD1222 vaccination. This chain connects TRBV29-1 to TRBJ2-2; the match to TRBD2 covers 7 bases. The sequence was obtained from an adult in good health. For the CDR3, the DNA is TGCAGCGTGGGGGACTACCTAAACACCGGGGAGCTGTTTTTT. Encoded protein: CSVGDYLNTGELFF.